The clone carrying this T cell receptor beta chain is a singleton in its sample. The antigen is not known. No infections or other immune events were documented during collection. This entry belongs to a study of identifying expanded T cells in peripheral blood. The study, taken as a whole, reports: Clone count variance between approximately two-week samples rose with total template count.

Some clones are missing from TCRdb's copy, which holds only in-frame ones; the method was immunoSEQ multiplex PCR. The sample shows some 72,000 clones, almost 90% of them seen only once. Trimming left V 2 bases short and J 2 bases short, with 10 bases between. There are 14 residues in the CDR3. CDR1 is SGHRS and CDR2 is YFSETQ in the germline V gene. The V and J genes are TRBV5-1 and TRBJ1-1, with a possible D match to TRBD1 (5 bases). Input material: blood. This receptor was obtained from a person aged 18 to 75 in good health. The CDR3 sequence: CASSFLTANTEAFF. The CDR3, as DNA: TGCGCCAGCAGCTTCTTGACAGCCAACACTGAAGCTTTCTTT.